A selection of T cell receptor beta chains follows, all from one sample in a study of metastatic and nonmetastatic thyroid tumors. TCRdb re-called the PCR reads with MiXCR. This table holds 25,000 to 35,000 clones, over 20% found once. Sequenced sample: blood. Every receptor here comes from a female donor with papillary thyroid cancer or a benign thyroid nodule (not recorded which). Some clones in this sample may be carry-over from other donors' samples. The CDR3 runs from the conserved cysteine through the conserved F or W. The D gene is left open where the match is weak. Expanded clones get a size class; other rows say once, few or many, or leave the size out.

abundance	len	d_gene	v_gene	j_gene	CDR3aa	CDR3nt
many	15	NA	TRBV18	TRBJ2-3	CASSPKVAGTDTQYF	TGTGCCAGCTCACCCAAAGTCGCGGGGACAGATACGCAGTATTTT
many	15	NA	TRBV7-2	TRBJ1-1	CASSLLAGTPTEAFF	TGTGCCAGCAGCTTATTAGCCGGGACACCCACTGAAGCTTTCTTT
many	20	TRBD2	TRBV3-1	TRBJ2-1	CASSHPRRLAGGPSYNEQFF	TGTGCCAGCAGCCACCCCCGAAGACTAGCGGGAGGGCCGTCCTACAATGAGCAGTTCTTC
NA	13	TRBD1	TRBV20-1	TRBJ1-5	CSANRGMYQPQHF	TGCAGTGCTAACAGGGGGATGTATCAGCCCCAGCATTTT
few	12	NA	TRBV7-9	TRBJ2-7	CASRSERVEQYF	TGTGCCAGCAGGTCTGAGAGGGTCGAGCAGTACTTC
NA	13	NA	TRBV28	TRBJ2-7	CASSKGDTYEQYF	TGTGCCAGCAGTAAAGGGGACACCTACGAGCAGTACTTC
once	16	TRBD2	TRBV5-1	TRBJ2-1	CASSPSGLGLGNEQFF	TGCGCCAGCAGCCCATCGGGACTAGGTTTGGGTAATGAGCAGTTCTTC
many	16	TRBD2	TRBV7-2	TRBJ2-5	CASSLDGAGPVETQYF	TGTGCCAGCAGCTTAGATGGAGCGGGACCGGTGGAGACCCAGTACTTC
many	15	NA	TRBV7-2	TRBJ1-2	CASSLGGQGNYGYTF	TGTGCCAGCAGCTTAGGTGGGCAGGGTAACTATGGCTACACCTTC
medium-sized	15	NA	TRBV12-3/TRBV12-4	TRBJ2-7	CASSFGRTNRDEQYF	TGTGCCAGCAGTTTCGGGCGGACAAACAGGGACGAGCAGTACTTC
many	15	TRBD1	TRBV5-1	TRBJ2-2	CASSLGQGNTGELFF	TGCGCCAGCAGCCTCGGACAGGGGAACACCGGGGAGCTGTTTTTT
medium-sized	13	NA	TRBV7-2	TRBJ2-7	CASSSGVSYEQYF	TGTGCCAGCAGCTCAGGAGTCTCCTACGAGCAGTACTTC
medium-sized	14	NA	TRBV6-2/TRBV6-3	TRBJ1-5	CASSARSSNQPQHF	TGTGCCAGCAGTGCCCGTTCGAGCAATCAGCCCCAGCATTTT
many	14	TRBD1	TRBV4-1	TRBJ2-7	CASSPPGTGTEQYF	TGCGCCAGCAGCCCCCCCGGGACAGGGACCGAGCAGTACTTC
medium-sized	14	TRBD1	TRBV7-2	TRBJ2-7	CASSPPGQFYEQYF	TGTGCCAGCAGCCCCCCGGGACAGTTCTACGAGCAGTACTTC
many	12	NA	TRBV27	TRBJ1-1	CASRTLGSEAFF	TGTGCCAGCAGGACCTTGGGCAGTGAAGCTTTCTTT
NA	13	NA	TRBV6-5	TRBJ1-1	CASSYGPVGTSFF	TGTGCCAGCAGTTATGGACCAGTAGGGACGTCTTTCTTT
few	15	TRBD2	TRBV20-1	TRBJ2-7	CSARDGGLAWYEQYF	TGCAGTGCTAGAGATGGAGGACTAGCCTGGTACGAGCAGTACTTC
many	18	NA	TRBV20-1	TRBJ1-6	CSASMRAASSSYNSPLHF	TGCAGTGCTAGTATGCGGGCCGCCTCGAGCTCCTATAATTCACCCCTCCACTTT
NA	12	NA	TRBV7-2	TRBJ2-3	CASSLAKSTQYF	TGTGCCAGCAGCTTAGCTAAGTCGACGCAGTATTTT
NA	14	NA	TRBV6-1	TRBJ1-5	CASYSGTLGQPQHF	TGTGCCAGTTATAGCGGGACCCTCGGTCAGCCCCAGCATTTT
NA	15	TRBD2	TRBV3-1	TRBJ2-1	CASSQRAGGASEQFF	TGTGCCAGCAGCCAAAGAGCGGGAGGGGCATCCGAGCAGTTCTTC
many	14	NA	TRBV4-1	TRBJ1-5	CASSQGHSNQPQHF	TGCGCCAGCAGCCAAGGACATAGCAATCAGCCCCAGCATTTT
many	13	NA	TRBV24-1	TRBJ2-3	CATRGINTDTQYF	TGTGCCACCAGGGGGATAAACACAGATACGCAGTATTTT
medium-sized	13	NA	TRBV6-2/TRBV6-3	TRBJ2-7	CASSYSGPYEQYF	TGTGCCAGCAGTTACTCAGGGCCCTACGAGCAGTACTTC
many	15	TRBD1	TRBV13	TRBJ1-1	CASSPSGQGTPEAFF	TGTGCCAGCAGCCCCTCGGGACAGGGGACGCCTGAAGCTTTCTTT
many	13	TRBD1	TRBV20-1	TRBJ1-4	CSAQTGANEKLFF	TGCAGTGCACAGACAGGGGCTAATGAAAAACTGTTTTTT
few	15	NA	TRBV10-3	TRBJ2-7	CAISVIQQAAYEQYF	TGTGCCATCAGTGTAATACAGCAAGCCGCCTACGAGCAGTACTTC
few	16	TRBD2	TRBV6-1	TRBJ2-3	CARIPISGGGTDTQYF	TGTGCCAGAATACCCATATCGGGGGGAGGCACAGATACGCAGTATTTT
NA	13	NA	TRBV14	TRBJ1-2	CASSPGTYYGYTF	TGTGCCAGCAGCCCGGGGACGTACTATGGCTACACCTTC
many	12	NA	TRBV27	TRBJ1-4	CASSSRSEKLFF	TGTGCCAGCAGTTCCCGATCCGAAAAACTGTTTTTT
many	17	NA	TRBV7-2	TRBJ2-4	CASSSSGGKLAKNIQYF	TGTGCCAGCAGCTCAAGCGGAGGGAAGCTAGCCAAAAACATTCAGTACTTC
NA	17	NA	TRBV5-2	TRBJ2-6	CASNYLVGGSGANVLTF	TGTGCCAGCAACTACCTTGTAGGGGGATCCGGGGCCAACGTCCTGACTTTC
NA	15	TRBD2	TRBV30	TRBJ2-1	CAWKAGTSSYNEQFF	TGTGCCTGGAAAGCGGGGACTAGCTCCTACAATGAGCAGTTCTTC
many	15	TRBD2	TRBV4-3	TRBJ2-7	CASSQLAGVAYEQYF	TGCGCCAGCAGCCAACTAGCGGGAGTAGCCTACGAGCAGTACTTC